The 15 T cell receptor beta chains below come from one sample, sequenced in a study of early T cells in non-severe SARS-CoV-2 infection. Via MiXCR, TCRdb re-called the 5' RACE reads, giving one row per CDR3 protein. In the table there are around 44,000 distinct CDR3 sequences, approximately 9.8% of which are singletons. Sequenced material: whole blood. These receptors were collected from an adult who was a healthcare worker with PCR-confirmed SARS-CoV-2 infection or an uninfected control (not recorded which).

This chain connects TRBV12-3 or TRBV12-4 to TRBJ1-2; possible D gene TRBD1, 5 bases. The CDR3 sequence is 12 residues long. V dropped 3 bases and J dropped 7 bases, with 9 bases sitting between them. CDR3 residues: CASSFRDRGYTF. The CDR3 DNA reads TGTGCCAGCAGTTTCAGGGATCGTGGCTACACCTTC.

This clonotype has a count of ten or more. V usage is TRBV10-3 and J usage is TRBJ2-7; D is undetermined. V lost 8 bases, J lost 1 base, and 3 bases lay in between. This CDR3 region has 10 residues. The V gene's germline CDR1 is ENHRY and CDR2 SYGVKD. The CDR3 spells CAIGSYEQYF. DNA for the CDR3: TGTGCCATCGGATCCTACGAGCAGTACTTC.

This clonotype was recorded many times. The DNA for the CDR3 is TGTGCCAGCAGCTGGGGGACCCCGTCCTACGAGCAGTACTTC. It is translated as CASSWGTPSYEQYF. The J gene is TRBJ2-7, the V gene TRBV7-2; the D call may be TRBD1 or TRBD2 (5 bases each). Germline V CDR1 and CDR2: SGHTA, FQGNSA. CDR3 size: 14 residues. Trimming shortened V by 4 bases and J by 1 base, and 11 bases separated the two germline ends.

This clonotype was counted only a few times. The gene calls are TRBV2 and TRBJ2-5, with D uncertain. Trimming cost V 4 bases and J 2 bases, with 8 bases left between them. Germline V gene sequence: CDR1 SNHLY, CDR2 FYNNEI. This CDR3 region has 13 residues. CDR3 amino acids: CASSGHYQETQYF. CDR3 sequence (DNA): TGTGCCAGCAGTGGTCACTATCAAGAGACCCAGTACTTC. The full variable domain, with the rest looked up from reference TRBV2 and TRBJ2-5, is EPEVTQTPSHQVTQMGQEVILRCVPISNHLYFYWYRQILGQKVEFLVSFYNNEISEKSEIFDDQFSVERPDGSNFTLKIRSTKLEDSAMYFCASSGHYQETQYFGPGTRLLVL.

This clonotype showed up just a few times. CDR3 DNA: TGTGCCAGCAGTGTAAGGGAAATTAGCAATCAGCCCCAGCATTTT. Translating gives CASSVREISNQPQHF. This chain joins TRBV2 and TRBJ1-5, with D uncertain. The CDR3 loop spans 15 amino acids. V lost 4 bases and J 0 bases, leaving 10 bases between the germline ends. CDR1 is SNHLY and CDR2 is FYNNEI in the germline V gene.

This clonotype was counted ten times or more. The CDR3 carries no conserved terminal phenylalanine or tryptophan, so it likely arises from a read error. CDR3 residues: CASSSIRDRVKEQYS. The CDR3 nucleotides are TGTGCCAGCAGCTCTATCCGGGACAGGGTAAAAGAGCAGTACTCC. This chain connects TRBV11-2 to TRBJ2-7; 9 positions match TRBD1. Unmatched junction bases numbered 11, after V lost 4 bases and J lost 7 bases. Germline V gives CDR1 SGHAT, CDR2 FQNNGV. The CDR3 runs to 15 residues.

In its sample, this clonotype was seen many times. The chain carries TRBV11-2 and TRBJ2-1, with D uncertain. This CDR3 spans 15 amino acids. Germline V gene data show CDR1 as SGHAT and CDR2 as FQNNGV. The germline V and J ends were trimmed by 0 bases and 5 bases, with 11 bases remaining between them. The CDR3 coding sequence is TGTGCCAGCAGCTTAGATCGAGGCACCCACAATGAGCAGTTCTTC. Translation: CASSLDRGTHNEQFF.

Ten or more counts support this clonotype. The chain employs TRBV6-1 and TRBJ1-5, with TRBD1 matching over 7 bases. The CDR3 is 14 residues long. The germline V gene has CDR1 MNHNS and CDR2 SASEGT. The ends lost 1 base at V and 4 bases at J; junction bases unmatched: 1. The CDR3 loop is CASSEETGNQPQHF. The CDR3 DNA reads as TGTGCCAGCAGTGAAGAGACAGGGAATCAGCCCCAGCATTTT.

The chain uses TRBV20-1 and TRBJ1-1; no firm D call. This CDR3 is 14 amino acids long. The V gene lost 3 bases and the J gene lost 1 base, with 12 bases spanning the gap. Per the germline V gene, CDR1 is DFQATT and CDR2 is SNEGSKA (reference sequence). The CDR3 nucleotides read TGCAGTGCTAGGTTGCCAGGCTCGAACACTGAAGCTTTCTTT. This sequence encodes CSARLPGSNTEAFF.

This clonotype was seen at least ten times. This chain uses TRBV20-1 with TRBJ2-4; TRBD2 aligns across 7 bases. This CDR3 spans 14 amino acids. In germline, CDR1 is DFQATT, CDR2 SNEGSKA (reference sequence). The V and J ends lost 6 bases and 8 bases, in that order; junction bases with no gene match: 13. CDR3 coding DNA: TGCAGTGCCCCCCCTCGGGGGGAGTTGGACATTCAGTACTTC. As protein: CSAPPRGELDIQYF.

This clonotype was observed at least ten times. This chain connects TRBV29-1 to TRBJ2-5; D not resolved. The CDR3 runs to 10 residues. CDR1 and CDR2 (germline): SQVTM, ANQGSEA. Trimming left V 6 bases short and J 7 bases short, with 9 bases between. Here the CDR3 DNA reads TGCAGCGTGGATCCTAGGACCCAGTACTTC. Encoded protein: CSVDPRTQYF.

The chain combines TRBV4-2 with TRBJ2-5; D gene ambiguous. The CDR3 spans 16 residues. Germline assignment: CDR1 LGHNA and CDR2 YNFKEQ. Trimming stripped 1 base from V and 5 bases from J, with 17 bases between. The CDR3 loop reads CASSQVGGSLGETQYF. CDR3 sequence (DNA): TGTGCCAGCAGCCAAGTGGGCGGAAGCTTGGGGGAGACCCAGTACTTC.

This clonotype was seen more than once but under ten times. This chain joins TRBV30 and TRBJ2-7, with D tentatively TRBD2 (5 bases). Trimming cost V 5 bases and J 9 bases, with 17 bases left between them. In germline, CDR1 is GTSNPN, CDR2 SVGIG (reference sequence). This CDR3 spans 12 amino acids. The CDR3 loop reads CAWEAGQAAQYF. CDR3 coding DNA: TGTGCCTGGGAAGCAGGTCAAGCGGCGCAGTACTTC.

The chain couples TRBV11-3 to TRBJ2-1; the D gene is possibly TRBD1 (6 bases). With 3 bases removed from V and 6 bases from J, the gap between germline ends came to 15 bases. The germline gives CDR1 SGHNT, CDR2 YENEEA. The length of the CDR3 is 15 residues. This CDR3 reads CASSFRQGSGNEQFF. CDR3 DNA: TGTGCCAGCAGCTTTAGGCAGGGGAGTGGCAATGAGCAGTTCTTC.

In its sample, this clonotype was seen many times. This chain links TRBV7-9 with TRBJ1-1, with 7 bases aligning to TRBD1. The junction had 8 bases not matched to a gene; V was cut back by 7 bases and J by 3 bases. This CDR3 region has 14 residues. The germline V gene encodes CDR1 SEHNR and CDR2 FQNEAQ (reference sequence). The CDR3 DNA sequence: TGTGCCAGCACCATTAACACAGGGGACACTGAAGCTTTCTTT. Its protein is CASTINTGDTEAFF.